This T cell receptor (beta chain) was sequenced for a study of long-term antiretroviral therapy in people with HIV. Study outcomes and limitations: Someone took the blood between about 2004 and 2018, maybe while older ART regimens were in use. The study lacked data on ART adherence, viral resistance or therapy changes.

The CDR3 has 15 residues. With 0 bases removed from V and 0 bases from J, the gap between germline ends came to 10 bases. Germline CDR1 is SGHDT and CDR2 is YYEEEE. Sequencing used immunoSEQ v3.0 at survey level. Per sample, sequencing targeted about 40,000-50,000 T-cell genomes. Sequencing used immunoSEQ multiplex PCR; TCRdb keeps in-frame clones, though not all of them. The repertoire holds 15,000 or so clones, with nearly 90% as singletons. By share, this clone counts as large. What it binds is not known. HIV-positive participants all received treatment in the United States. V is TRBV5-6 and J is TRBJ2-7; D may be TRBD2 (6 bases). The clonotype originates from a middle-aged man with HIV. This specimen was unsorted PBMCs, taken 6.2 years after starting antiretroviral therapy. CDR3 coding DNA: TGTGCCAGCAGCTTGGGGGCGGGATTCTCCTACGAGCAGTACTTC. The encoded protein is CASSLGAGFSYEQYF.